Listed here is a single T cell receptor beta chain. Its antigen is unidentified. The V segment lost 4 bases and the J segment 5 bases; nucleotides outside the gene matches: 4. Germline V gene sequence: CDR1 SGHDT, CDR2 YYEEEE. The CDR3 runs to 13 residues. Random hexamers primed reverse transcription of roughly 0.45 to 1 ug RNA. Coverage of TCR beta CDR3 amplification by immunoSEQ multiplex PCR extended to 54 Vbeta and 13 Jbeta. From the immunoSEQ multiplex PCR reads, TCRdb called clonotypes with MiXCR, one entry per CDR3 protein. The data contain about 150,000 distinct CDR3 sequences, 95% of them singletons. TCR beta was sequenced from blood CD8+ and CD4+ T cells. The data stem from a study of CD8 T cells in Susac syndrome. Study details: Within the group of sequenced Susac syndrome patients, five or six had active disease and roughly eight were in remission. Findings of the study overall: The CD4+ T cell repertoires that were profiled in Susac syndrome showed no clonal expansion.

The chain couples TRBV5-6 to TRBJ2-7; 9 nucleotides match TRBD1. Source material: CD4+ T cells from PBMCs. The sequence was obtained from a human donor with Susac syndrome. DNA for the CDR3: TGTGCCAGCAGCAATACAGGGGGCGACGAGCAGTACTTC. It is translated as CASSNTGGDEQYF.